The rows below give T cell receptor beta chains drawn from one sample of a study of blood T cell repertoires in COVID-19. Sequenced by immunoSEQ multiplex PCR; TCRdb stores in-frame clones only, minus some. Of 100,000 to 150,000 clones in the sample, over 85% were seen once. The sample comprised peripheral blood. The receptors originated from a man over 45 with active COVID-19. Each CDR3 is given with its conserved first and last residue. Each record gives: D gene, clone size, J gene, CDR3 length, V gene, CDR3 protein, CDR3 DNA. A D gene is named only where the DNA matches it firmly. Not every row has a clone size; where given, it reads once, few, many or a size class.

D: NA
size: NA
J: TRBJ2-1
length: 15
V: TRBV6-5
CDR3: CASSPPGRRDNEQFF
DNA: TGTGCCAGCAGTCCGCCAGGGAGGAGGGACAATGAGCAGTTCTTC

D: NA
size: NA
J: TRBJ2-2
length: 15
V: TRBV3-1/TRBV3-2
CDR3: CASSQVASSTGELFF
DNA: TGTGCCAGCAGCCAAGTGGCCTCCTCCACCGGGGAGCTGTTTTTT

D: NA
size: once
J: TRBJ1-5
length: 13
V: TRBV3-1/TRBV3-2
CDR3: CASSQDWGAPQHF
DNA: TGTGCCAGCAGCCAAGATTGGGGAGCGCCCCAGCATTTT

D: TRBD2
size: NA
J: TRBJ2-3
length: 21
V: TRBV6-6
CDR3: CASSPAQGLAGGPPSTDTQYF
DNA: TGTGCCAGCAGCCCCGCTCAGGGACTAGCGGGAGGTCCCCCTAGCACAGATACGCAGTATTTT

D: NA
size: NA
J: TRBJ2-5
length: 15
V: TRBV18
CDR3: CASSPTKVNQETQYF
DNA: TGTGCCAGCTCACCGACAAAGGTGAACCAAGAGACCCAGTACTTC

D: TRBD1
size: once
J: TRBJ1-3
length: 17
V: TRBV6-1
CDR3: CASSESPPGTYRGTIYF
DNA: TGTGCCAGCAGTGAATCCCCCCCCGGGACTTACAGGGGCACCATATATTTT

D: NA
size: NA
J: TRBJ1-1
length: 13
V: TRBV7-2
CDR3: CASSAVPNTEAFF
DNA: TGTGCCAGCAGCGCGGTACCGAACACTGAAGCTTTCTTT

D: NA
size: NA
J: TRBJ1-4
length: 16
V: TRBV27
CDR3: CASRKNRGTTNEKLFF
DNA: TGTGCCAGCCGGAAAAATAGGGGAACAACTAATGAAAAACTGTTTTTT

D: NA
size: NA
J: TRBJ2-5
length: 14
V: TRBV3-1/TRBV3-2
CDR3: CASSQDASFGTQYF
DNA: TGTGCCAGCAGCCAAGATGCGAGTTTTGGGACCCAGTACTTC

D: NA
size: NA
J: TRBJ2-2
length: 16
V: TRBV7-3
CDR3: CASSLLAGRYTGELFF
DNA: TGTGCCAGCAGCTTACTCGCAGGCCGATACACCGGGGAGCTGTTTTTT

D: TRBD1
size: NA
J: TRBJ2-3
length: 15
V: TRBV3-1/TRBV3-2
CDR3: CASSQAGTGTDTQYF
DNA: TGTGCCAGCAGCCAAGCTGGGACAGGCACAGATACGCAGTATTTT